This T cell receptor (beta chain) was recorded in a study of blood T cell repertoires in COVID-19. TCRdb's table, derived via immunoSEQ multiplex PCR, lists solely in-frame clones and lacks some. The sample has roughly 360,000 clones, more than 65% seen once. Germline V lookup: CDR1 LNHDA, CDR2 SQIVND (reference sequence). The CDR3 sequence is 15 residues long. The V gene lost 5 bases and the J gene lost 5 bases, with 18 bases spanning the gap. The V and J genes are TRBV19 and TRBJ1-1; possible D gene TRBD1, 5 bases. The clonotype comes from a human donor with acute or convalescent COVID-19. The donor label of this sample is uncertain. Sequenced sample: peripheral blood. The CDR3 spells CASSQEGRRVTEAFF. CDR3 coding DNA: TGTGCCAGTAGTCAGGAGGGGAGGCGTGTAACTGAAGCTTTCTTT.